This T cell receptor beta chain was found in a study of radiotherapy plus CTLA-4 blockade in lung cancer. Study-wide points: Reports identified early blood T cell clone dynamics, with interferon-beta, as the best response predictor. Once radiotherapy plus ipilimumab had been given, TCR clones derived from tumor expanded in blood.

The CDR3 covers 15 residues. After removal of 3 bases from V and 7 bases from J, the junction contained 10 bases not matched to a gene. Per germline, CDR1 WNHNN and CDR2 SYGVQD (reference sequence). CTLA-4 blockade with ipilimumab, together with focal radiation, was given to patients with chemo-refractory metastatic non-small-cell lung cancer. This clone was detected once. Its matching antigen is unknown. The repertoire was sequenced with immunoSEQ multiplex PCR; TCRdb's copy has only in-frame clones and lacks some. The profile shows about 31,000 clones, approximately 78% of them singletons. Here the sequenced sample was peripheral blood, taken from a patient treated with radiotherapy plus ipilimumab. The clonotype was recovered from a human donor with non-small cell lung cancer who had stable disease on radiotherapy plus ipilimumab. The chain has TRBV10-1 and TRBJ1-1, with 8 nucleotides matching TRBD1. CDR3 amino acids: CASSDRTGTSDEAFF. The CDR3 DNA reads TGCGCCAGCAGTGATCGGACAGGGACAAGCGATGAAGCTTTCTTT.